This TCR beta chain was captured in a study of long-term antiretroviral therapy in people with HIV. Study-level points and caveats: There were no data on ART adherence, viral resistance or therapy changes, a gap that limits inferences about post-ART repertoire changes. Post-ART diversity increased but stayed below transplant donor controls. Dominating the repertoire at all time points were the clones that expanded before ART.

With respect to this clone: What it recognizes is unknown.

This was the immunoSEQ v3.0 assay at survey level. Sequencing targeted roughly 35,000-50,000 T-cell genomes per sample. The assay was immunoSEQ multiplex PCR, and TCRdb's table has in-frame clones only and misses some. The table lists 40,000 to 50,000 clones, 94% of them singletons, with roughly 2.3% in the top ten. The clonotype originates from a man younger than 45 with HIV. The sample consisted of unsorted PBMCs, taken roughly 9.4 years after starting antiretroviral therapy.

The CDR3 bases are TGTGCCAGCAGTGAATGGTTGGAGCCCCAGCATTTT. Protein product: CASSEWLEPQHF. The chain carries TRBV2 and TRBJ1-5; D gene uncertain. The CDR3 spans 12 residues. V gave up 2 bases and J gave up 8 bases, with 7 bases separating them. The germline V gene has CDR1 SNHLY and CDR2 FYNNEI.